The 20 T cell receptor beta chains below were found in one sample sequenced in a study of T cell changes during pregnancy in multiple sclerosis. The data were produced by immunoSEQ multiplex PCR, yet TCRdb's version contains in-frame clones alone and is incomplete. The repertoire holds about 75,000 clones, with 94% as singletons. The material was CD4+ T cells from peripheral blood mononuclear cells, obtained after pregnancy. These receptors originate from a female donor with multiple sclerosis, enrolled in a pregnancy study.

In its sample, this clone was seen once. CDR3 in amino acids: CASSRSGIVAKNIQYF. The CDR3, as DNA: TGTGCCAGCAGCCGTAGCGGAATCGTAGCCAAAAACATTCAGTACTTC. V is TRBV28 and J is TRBJ2-4; possible D gene TRBD2, 6 bases. The ends were cut back, 6 bases at V and 0 bases at J, with 15 bases in the middle. Germline loops: CDR1 MDHEN, CDR2 SYDVKM. The CDR3 is 16 amino acids.

This clone has just a few counts. The V gene is TRBV6-1, the J gene TRBJ2-7, with D tentatively TRBD2 (6 bases). The germline CDR1 and CDR2 sequences are MNHNS and SASEGT. The CDR3 consists of 12 residues. V shed 6 bases and J shed 3 bases, with 9 bases lying between them. Written as DNA, the CDR3 is TGTGCCAGCAGGGCGGGAAACTACGAGCAGTACTTC. This translates into CASRAGNYEQYF.

Here the CDR3 DNA reads TGTGCCAGCAGCCAACGGACGGTAGCGGGAGTGAGTGAGCAGTTCTTC. It codes for CASSQRTVAGVSEQFF. The V gene is TRBV7-2, the J gene TRBJ2-1; 9 nucleotides align to TRBD2. Germline loops: CDR1 SGHTA, CDR2 FQGNSA. V lost 5 bases, J lost 9 bases, and 14 bases stayed unmatched. This CDR3 comprises 16 residues.

V and J are TRBV10-1 and TRBJ2-1; 8 bases line up with TRBD2. The germline V gene encodes CDR1 WNHNN and CDR2 SYGVQD (reference sequence). CDR3 length: 18 amino acids. V was pared by 5 bases and J by 0 bases, with 12 bases of the junction left unmatched. The CDR3 loop reads CASSTVGQAGVSYNEQFF. The CDR3 nucleotides are TGCGCCAGCAGTACCGTTGGGCAAGCGGGAGTCTCCTACAATGAGCAGTTCTTC.

This chain links TRBV6-5 with TRBJ2-1, with TRBD2 matching 7 bases. Germline assignment: CDR1 MNHEY and CDR2 SVGAGI. V trimming: 2 bases; J trimming: 9 bases; junction bases outside the gene matches: 4. CDR3 size: 13 residues. The CDR3 loop reads CASSYGGDPEQFF. The DNA of the CDR3 is TGTGCCAGCAGTTACGGGGGGGACCCTGAGCAGTTCTTC.

V gene TRBV28 combines with J gene TRBJ2-1; TRBD2 aligns across 10 bases. The ends lost 5 bases at V and 5 bases at J; junction bases unmatched: 6. This CDR3 has 15 amino acids. From germline, CDR1 is MDHEN and CDR2 SYDVKM. CDR3 sequence reads: CASSPSGRGNNEQFF. The CDR3 DNA reads as TGTGCCAGCAGTCCCAGCGGGAGGGGAAACAATGAGCAGTTCTTC.

This sequence joins TRBV20-1 and TRBJ2-1; D is unclear. The CDR3 length is 11 residues. V was cut by 3 bases and J by 6 bases, with 6 bases left in between. Germline V gene data show CDR1 as DFQATT and CDR2 as SNEGSKA (reference sequence). The DNA of the CDR3 is TGCAGTGCTAGGGCTCCCAATGAGCAGTTCTTC. The encoded protein is CSARAPNEQFF.

Comments on this clone: Its ends do not fully match the called genes, so a read error is possible. V is TRBV7-7 and J is TRBJ2-1, with 8 bases aligning to TRBD2. The CDR3 consists of 15 residues. The germline V gene encodes CDR1 SSHAT and CDR2 FNYEAQ (reference sequence). The chain's CDR3 is CASSLESGSLNEQFF. CDR3 nucleotides: TGTGCTAGCAGCTTAGAGAGCGGGAGTCTCAATGAGCAGTTCTTC.

V usage is TRBV9 and J usage is TRBJ2-7, with TRBD2 matching 11 bases. The junction had 6 bases not matched to a gene; V was cut back by 6 bases and J by 1 base. The CDR3 sequence is 15 residues long. Germline V gene lookup returns CDR1 SGDLS and CDR2 YYNGEE. The CDR3 sequence: CASTRGLAGSYEQYF. The CDR3 coding sequence is TGTGCCAGCACCAGAGGACTAGCGGGTTCCTACGAGCAGTACTTC.

This clone was observed a handful of times. The rearrangement joins TRBV6-5 to TRBJ1-1, with D tentatively TRBD1 (6 bases). Germline loops: CDR1 MNHEY, CDR2 SVGAGI. CDR3 length: 14 amino acids. V shed 10 bases and J shed 1 base, with 16 bases lying between them. The DNA of the CDR3 is TGTGCCACCAAGACCGGGACACCGAACACTGAAGCTTTCTTT. It yields the protein CATKTGTPNTEAFF.

This chain connects TRBV7-9 to TRBJ2-3, with 10 bases lining up with TRBD1. Germline V CDR1 and CDR2: SEHNR, FQNEAQ (reference sequence). This CDR3 has 15 residues. V shed 5 bases, J shed 4 bases, and the junction held 6 bases outside the gene matches. The CDR3 nucleotides are TGTGCCAGCAGCGGTGGGACAGGGGTGGCAGATACGCAGTATTTT. As protein: CASSGGTGVADTQYF. The variable domain in full, with the rest retrieved from reference TRBV7-9 and TRBJ2-3, is DTGVSQNPRHKITKRGQNVTFRCDPISEHNRLYWYRQTLGQGPEFLTYFQNEAQLEKSRLLSDRFSAERPKGSFSTLEIQRTEQGDSAMYLCASSGGTGVADTQYFGPGTRLTVL.

V is TRBV9 and J is TRBJ2-1, with no clear D. The CDR3 totals 13 residues. Trimming pared 2 bases from V and 6 bases from J, leaving 9 bases between. The V gene's germline CDR1 is SGDLS and CDR2 YYNGEE. The CDR3 sequence is CASSVTLVNEQFF. The CDR3 DNA follows: TGTGCCAGCAGCGTCACTCTAGTCAATGAGCAGTTCTTC.

The V call is TRBV7-2, the J call TRBJ1-1; TRBD1 might be the D (6 bases). This CDR3 contains 15 residues. Germline V gene data show CDR1 as SGHTA and CDR2 as FQGNSA. The V and J ends lost 5 bases and 3 bases respectively, with 16 bases between them. In nucleotides, the CDR3 is TGTGCCAGCAGCCCGATTCTGACAGGAGACACTGAAGCTTTCTTT. It yields the protein CASSPILTGDTEAFF.

Turning to this clone: Sequence at one end of the junction differs from germline and may be a read error. The gene calls are TRBV28 and TRBJ2-7, with 10 bases identical to TRBD1. The CDR3 loop spans 12 amino acids. Germline-derived CDR1 and CDR2 are MDHEN and SYDVKM. Here the CDR3 DNA reads TGTGCCAGCAGTTCTAGTCCGGGACAGGGGCACTTC. Translated: CASSSSPGQGHF.

This sequence joins TRBV19 and TRBJ2-1, with unresolved D. The ends were cut back, 6 bases at V and 6 bases at J, with 18 bases in the middle. This CDR3 has 15 residues. CDR1 and CDR2 from the germline V gene are LNHDA and SQIVND (reference sequence). CDR3 nucleotides: TGTGCCAGTAGGCCCGACTCGATCTCGGGCAATGAGCAGTTCTTC. It yields the protein CASRPDSISGNEQFF.

This chain uses TRBV6-1 with TRBJ2-2, with 10 positions matching TRBD1. The CDR3 length is 15 residues. The V and J ends lost 7 bases and 2 bases, in that order; junction bases with no gene match: 4. Germline values: CDR1 MNHNS, CDR2 SASEGT. The CDR3 sequence is CASTRDRGNTGELFF. The CDR3 nucleotides read TGTGCCAGCACAAGGGACAGGGGAAACACCGGGGAGCTGTTTTTT.

V usage is TRBV6-6 and J usage is TRBJ1-4; D gene uncertain. Trimming took off 6 bases at V and 4 bases at J, with 15 bases between the two ends. This CDR3 comprises 15 residues. The germline V gene encodes CDR1 MNHNY and CDR2 SVGAGI (reference sequence). CDR3 bases: TGTGCCAGCAGAGAGGGCAGCCAAATTAATGAAAAACTGTTTTTT. Amino acids: CASREGSQINEKLFF.

The chain carries TRBV4-1 and TRBJ2-2; TRBD1 aligns across 8 bases. V lost 0 bases, J lost 0 bases, and 3 bases stayed unmatched. The CDR3 is made up of 17 amino acids. Germline CDR1 and CDR2: MGHRA and YSYEKL. The CDR3 DNA sequence: TGCGCCAGCAGCCAAGATCGGACAGGGTCGAACACCGGGGAGCTGTTTTTT. This codes for CASSQDRTGSNTGELFF.

The chain has TRBV2 and TRBJ1-1; a possible D gene is TRBD1 (6 bases). The CDR3 sequence is 13 residues long. Looked up from germline, CDR1 is SNHLY and CDR2 is FYNNEI. V was clipped by 6 bases and J by 1 base, with 9 bases between them. This CDR3 reads CASRADRNTEAFF. For the CDR3, the DNA is TGTGCCAGCAGGGCGGACAGGAACACTGAAGCTTTCTTT.

V and J are TRBV7-3 and TRBJ2-5; 12 bases are a match to TRBD2. J lost 5 bases, V lost 5 bases, and 9 bases had no gene match. The CDR3 is made up of 16 amino acids. Germline CDR1 is SGHTA and CDR2 is FQGTGA. CDR3 DNA: TGTGCCAGCAGCCCCTGGACTAGCGGGATCAAGGAGACCCAGTACTTC. This encodes CASSPWTSGIKETQYF. Full variable domain (missing parts from reference TRBV7-3 and TRBJ2-5): GAGVSQTPSNKVTEKGKYVELRCDPISGHTALYWYRQSLGQGPEFLIYFQGTGAADDSGLPNDRFFAVRPEGSVSTLKIQRTERGDSAVYLCASSPWTSGIKETQYFGPGTRLLVL.